The subject of this entry is one T cell receptor (beta chain). The specificity of this receptor is unknown. No quality values exist for individual bases; no much larger clone is one base distant. At study entry, a tuberculin skin test and the QuantiFERON-TB GOLD In-Tube IGRA were used to screen adolescents for latent tuberculosis infection. Unsorted cryopreserved PBMC were immunosequenced, covering on average around 94,000 T cells per clinical donor. Eleven high schools in the Worcester region of the Western Cape, South Africa, served as enrollment sites for adolescents aged 12 to 18 years. Ten adolescents infected with M. tuberculosis and ten uninfected adolescents were chosen and matched for age and sex. For the adolescents, PBMC were isolated by density centrifugation from freshly drawn heparinized blood and then cryopreserved. This sample stems from a study of T cells in tuberculosis (dated by TCRdb to about 2018). Background on the whole study: The study combined CD1B tetramers and high-throughput TCR immunosequencing to characterize T cells specific for the mycobacterial lipid antigen glucose monomycolate (GMM). A South African clinical cohort compared IGRA-negative adolescents, IGRA-positive adolescents with latent tuberculosis and adults with active tuberculosis, ten per group.

CDR1 SGHRS and CDR2 YFSETQ are derived from the germline V gene. V was cut back by 2 bases and J by 1 base, leaving a gap of 14 bases between them. Including the terminal cysteine and phenylalanine, the CDR3 comprises 16 residues. Only the CDR3 DNA is retained, 48 bases long and in frame from the first base. What the study reported, not specific to this receptor: The smaller NN-distances were partly driven by shorter CDR3-alpha lengths in active tuberculosis patients, and the difference for TCR-beta did not reach statistical significance. Clinical samples were chosen by availability of cryopreserved specimens, and active tuberculosis cases were adults while controls were adolescents. With the diverse GMM-specific repertoire as input, a classifier achieved roughly 89% accuracy (AUROC about 0.93), whereas GEM motif frequencies as input gave 60% to 70% accuracy. Smaller mean NN-distances to GMM-specific TCRs were observed in active tuberculosis TCR-alpha repertoires than in IGRA-negative controls, suggesting clonal expansion of GMM-specific TCRs.

The immunoSEQ multiplex PCR assay was used to generate TCR libraries, with TCR-beta and/or TCR-alpha/delta assays applied to each sample. The amplified TCR libraries were sequenced using the Illumina high-throughput platform. Processing in the source paper ran as follows. Clustering and dimensionality reduction relied on pairwise TCRdist distances among GMM-specific receptors from T cells that were either sorted ex vivo or expanded in vitro. Each clinical repertoire was scored by mean NN-distance, the average TCRdist to the nearest 10% of tetramer-positive reference sequences. GEM TCR motif frequency was computed as the fraction of unique TCRs matching known GEM sequences by V/J usage and CDR3 length. Linear discriminant analysis with leave-one-out cross-validation, implemented in scikit-learn, was used to classify active tuberculosis. TCRdb carries this immuneACCESS record with in-frame sequences only. Its versions omit some clonotypes, under half of them owing to an unresolved V gene in the studies checked, with the rest unexplained. The DNA gave D and trimming, while V, J and clone size come from that table. The sample table contains about 34,000 clones; only one count was recorded for around 97% of them. 6.2% of the sample lies in the top ten.

The chain was built from TRBV5-1 and TRBJ2-3; the D gene is perhaps TRBD2, on 5 matching bases. This TCR came from a donor aged 10-29 years with latent tuberculosis or without tuberculosis infection. The specimen was PBMCs. CDR3 loop: CASSFSSSGGTDTQYF. In nucleotide form, the sequence is TGCGCCAGCAGCTTTTCTAGCTCAGGCGGCACAGATACGCAGTATTTT.